These 12 T cell receptor beta chains share one sample of origin, sequenced in a study of Ad26.COV2.S vaccination and SARS-CoV-2 variants. Measured with immunoSEQ multiplex PCR; TCRdb has only the in-frame clones, and not every one. This table has a few hundred thousand clones, over 75% appearing once. Indicated treatment: some 19 received Ad26.COV2.S at low or high dose, single or two shots; 5 received placebo; per-sample allocation not given. Samples came from day 63 after the first vaccine or placebo injection. The sample in question was peripheral blood, obtained in a trial of Ad26.COV2.S vaccine versus placebo. Receptor source: a person between 18 and 65 years old who received the Ad26.COV2.S COVID-19 vaccine or a placebo.

The chain combines TRBV7-9 with TRBJ2-7; D not certain. Germline V gene sequence: CDR1 SEHNR, CDR2 FQNEAQ (reference sequence). Trimming cost V 1 base and J 3 bases, with 10 bases left between them. The CDR3 extends over 14 amino acids. DNA for the CDR3: TGTGCCAGCAGCTTAGGACGGGCGAACTACGAGCAGTACTTC. Encoded protein: CASSLGRANYEQYF.

The chain carries TRBV7-2 and TRBJ2-1; 8 nucleotides line up with TRBD2. This CDR3 has 14 residues. Germline V gives CDR1 SGHTA, CDR2 FQGNSA. Trimming removed 7 bases from V and 2 bases from J; junction bases left unmatched: 4. The CDR3 loop is CASTKAGAYNEQFF. The CDR3 coding sequence is TGTGCCAGCACCAAAGCGGGGGCCTACAATGAGCAGTTCTTC.

In this sample, this clone turned up a few times. The chain is built from TRBV7-2 and TRBJ1-6, with a weak D call TRBD1 (5 bases). CDR1 and CDR2 from the germline V gene are SGHTA and FQGNSA. V was pared by 0 bases and J by 8 bases, with 11 bases between. The CDR3 is 15 residues long. The CDR3 DNA is TGTGCCAGCAGCTTAGCGCTTCAGGGTTATTCACCCCTCCACTTT. Protein: CASSLALQGYSPLHF.

This chain links TRBV19 with TRBJ2-2, with D hard to call. V gave up 5 bases and J gave up 2 bases, with 9 bases separating them. The germline V gene has CDR1 LNHDA and CDR2 SQIVND (reference sequence). CDR3 size: 14 residues. The CDR3 here is CASSPDHNTGELFF. The CDR3 coding sequence is TGTGCCAGTAGTCCGGACCACAACACCGGGGAGCTGTTTTTT.

A note on this clone: The sample contains more than one DNA sequence encoding this CDR3. V and J are TRBV5-4 and TRBJ1-1; TRBD1 matches at 8 bases. CDR1 is SGHNT and CDR2 is YYREEE in the germline V gene (reference sequence). The V segment lost 3 bases and the J segment 3 bases; nucleotides outside the gene matches: 1. This CDR3 has 13 amino acids. CDR3 sequence: CASSSDRDTEAFF. The CDR3 coding sequence is TGTGCCAGCAGCTCGGACAGGGACACTGAAGCTTTCTTT.

CDR3 nucleotide sequence: TGTGCCAGCAGCTTAGGAGGCAGCTCTGGAAACACCATATATTTT. This sequence encodes CASSLGGSSGNTIYF. The chain has TRBV11-3 and TRBJ1-3, with unresolved D. Germline lookup yields CDR1 SGHNT and CDR2 YENEEA. Trimming cost V 1 base and J 0 bases, with 7 bases left between them. This CDR3 region has 15 residues.

This sequence joins TRBV24-1 and TRBJ2-5, with 15 bases lining up with TRBD2. With V trimmed by 3 bases and J by 4 bases, 8 bases remained unmatched. Germline V lookup: CDR1 KGHDR, CDR2 SFDVKD. The CDR3 extends over 18 amino acids. CDR3 sequence reads: CATSDRGLAGGPRETQYF. In nucleotides, the CDR3 is TGTGCCACCAGTGATCGTGGACTAGCGGGAGGGCCCCGAGAGACCCAGTACTTC.

This chain links TRBV7-2 with TRBJ2-7; D gene ambiguous. Per the germline V gene, CDR1 is SGHTA and CDR2 is FQGNSA. Trimming shortened V by 0 bases and J by 0 bases, and 3 bases separated the two germline ends. The CDR3 totals 13 residues. The CDR3 is CASSLAGSYEQYF. As DNA, the CDR3 is TGTGCCAGCAGCTTAGCAGGCTCCTACGAGCAGTACTTC.

V and J are TRBV7-8 and TRBJ2-3; D is ambiguous. The germline gives CDR1 SGHVS, CDR2 FQNEAQ. The V end was cut by 3 bases, the J end by 4 bases, with 11 bases between. The CDR3 contains 14 residues. CDR3: CASSFAGSADTQYF. CDR3 DNA: TGTGCCAGCAGCTTCGCCGGGTCTGCAGATACGCAGTATTTT.

The chain joins TRBV7-2 to TRBJ1-2, with 8 bases fitting TRBD1. CDR3 length equals 14 residues. In germline, CDR1 is SGHTA, CDR2 FQGNSA. Losses at the gene ends were 3 bases for V and 8 bases for J; bases not matched to a gene: 8. The CDR3 protein is CASSLHAGGFGYTF. In nucleotides, the CDR3 is TGTGCCAGCAGCTTGCACGCAGGGGGCTTCGGCTACACCTTC.

This chain connects TRBV13 to TRBJ2-7, with 8 bases that match TRBD2. In germline, CDR1 is PRHDT, CDR2 FYEKMQ (reference sequence). The junction had 7 bases not matched to a gene; V was cut back by 4 bases and J by 5 bases. The CDR3 has 14 amino acids. The CDR3 DNA sequence: TGTGCCAGCAGCTCCTGGAGCGGGAGCGACGAGCAGTACTTC. This sequence encodes CASSSWSGSDEQYF.

The chain carries TRBV7-9 and TRBJ2-1; D gene ambiguous. Germline V gene lookup returns CDR1 SEHNR and CDR2 FQNEAQ (reference sequence). Deletions cut 2 bases from V and 1 base from J, with 6 bases between. This CDR3 region has 14 residues. The CDR3 protein is CASSLSTSYNEQFF. The CDR3 DNA reads as TGTGCCAGCAGCTTATCAACTTCCTACAATGAGCAGTTCTTC.